This T cell receptor (beta chain) was identified in a study of regulatory T cells in long-lasting Graves disease. The CDR3 consists of 15 residues. The J segment lost 7 bases and the V segment lost 2 bases, leaving 10 bases of the junction unmatched. Germline values: CDR1 MGHRA, CDR2 YSYEKL. Comments on this clonotype: Its antigen is unidentified.

Study-level points and caveats: Repertoires from persistent disease leaned toward TRBV28, TRBJ1-2 and TRBJ2-5.

CDR3 regions were amplified by Arm-PCR using iRepertoire HTBI primers to build TCR beta libraries. TCRdb used MiXCR to reprocess the multiplex PCR reads, holding one entry per CDR3 protein. The sample records around 450,000 distinct CDR3 sequences, around 14% being singletons. Sample time point: newly diagnosed GD, antithyroid drugs for less than 3 months. The authors made the TCR library using RNA they extracted from PBMCs. These data are also associated with another study on T cells in Graves' hyperthyroidism and ophthalmopathy.

The specimen comprised peripheral blood mononuclear cells (PBMCs), sampled at new diagnosis, from a patient treated with antithyroid drugs. V and J are TRBV4-1 and TRBJ2-7; 8 bases match TRBD1. This TCR derives from a woman aged 25 to 45 with Graves disease. The CDR3 bases are TGCGCCAGCAGCCAACCTGACAGGGGATCGCGTGAGCAGTACTTC. Amino acid sequence: CASSQPDRGSREQYF.